The present T cell receptor beta chain was sequenced within a study of cytomegalovirus exposure and HLA in healthy donors (TCRdb year 2017). Context from the whole study: The 650 to 750 repertoires of the first cohort and the 120 validation repertoires were produced on the same platform, according to a later analysis. The study aimed to test whether cataloging public T cell receptors could reveal signatures of past pathogen exposure. In addition to the first cohort of around 670 subjects, a separate validation cohort of approximately 120 different subjects was used. To predict cytomegalovirus infection status, the study brought together high-throughput TCR immunosequencing, statistical association of individual TCRs with disease status, and machine learning.

The library was obtained by the immunoSEQ multiplex PCR assay. In the authors' own workflow: A statistical classification framework was developed to diagnose cytomegalovirus status using the catalog of TCR beta chain sequences. The source is immuneACCESS, and TCRdb retained only in-frame sequences with V and J called. Part of the clones is not carried over; for the studies checked, unresolved V genes explain less than half of this, and the remainder is unexplained. V and J calls and clone size are those listed in that table; D and trimming were worked out from the DNA. The sample has 70,000 or so clones on record, around 90% of them singletons. Of the sample, just over 3% is held by the ten largest clones. The donors were included in the validation cohort of 130 or so subjects, a group kept apart from the roughly 730-subject first cohort. Notes on this clone: Its antigen is still unknown. Base quality data are lacking; no much larger clone is found one base away.

Inclusive of the bounding cysteine and phenylalanine, the CDR3 is 15 residues long. CDR3 DNA is the only sequence kept; it has 45 bases, read in frame from the first base. The germline V gene provides CDR1 SGHTA and CDR2 FQGTGA. From V the trimming removes 2 bases and from J it removes 1 base, while the gene matches leave 3 bases of the junction unaccounted for. Summary of the overall study and its limitations: Most TCR sequences were observed very rarely across donors, whereas some public TCRs were present in many individuals. The study listed 150 to 200 TCR beta chains as associated with cytomegalovirus. Of the cluster scores, roughly 95% were above 0 in a later analysis, which found that TCRs clustered in the first cohort also tended to co-occur in the 120 validation repertoires. Three of the identified cytomegalovirus-associated TCR beta chains were confirmed in vitro to be specific for cytomegalovirus antigens. The authors suggested that the approach could potentially be extended to other disease states and immunological phenotypes. In both the original and validation cohorts, the classifier was reported to diagnose cytomegalovirus status with high specificity and sensitivity. The validation cohort had no HLA typing available for a later analysis, so co-occurrence within that cohort was assessed over all 120 or so repertoires.

The sequenced material came from PBMCs. This clonotype was obtained from a man between 18 and 29 years old in good health and CMV-seronegative. This chain is built from TRBV7-3 and TRBJ2-7; 9 middle bases align to TRBD1. DNA sequence: TGTGCCAGCAGCTTATTGGACAGGGGATCCTACGAGCAGTACTTC. This gives the protein CASSLLDRGSYEQYF.